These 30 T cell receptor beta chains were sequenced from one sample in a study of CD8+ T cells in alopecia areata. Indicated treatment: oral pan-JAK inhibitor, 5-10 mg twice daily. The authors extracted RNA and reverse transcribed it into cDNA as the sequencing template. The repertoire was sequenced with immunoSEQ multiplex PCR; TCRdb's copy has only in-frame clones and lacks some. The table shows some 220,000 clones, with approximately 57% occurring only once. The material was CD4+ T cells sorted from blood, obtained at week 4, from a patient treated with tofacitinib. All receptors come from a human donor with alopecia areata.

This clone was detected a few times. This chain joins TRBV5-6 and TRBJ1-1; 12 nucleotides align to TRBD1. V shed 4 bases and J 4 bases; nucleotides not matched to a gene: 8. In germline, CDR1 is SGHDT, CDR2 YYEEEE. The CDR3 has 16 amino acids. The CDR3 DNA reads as TGTGCCAGCAGCCCGGGACAGGGGGCCTTTGGCACTGAAGCTTTCTTT. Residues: CASSPGQGAFGTEAFF.

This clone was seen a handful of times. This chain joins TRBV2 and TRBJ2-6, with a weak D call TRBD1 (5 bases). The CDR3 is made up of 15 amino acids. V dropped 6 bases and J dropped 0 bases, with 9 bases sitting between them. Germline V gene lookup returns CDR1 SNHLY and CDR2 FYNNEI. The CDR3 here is CASRQGVSGANVLTF. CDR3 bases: TGTGCCAGCAGACAAGGGGTCTCTGGGGCCAACGTCCTGACTTTC.

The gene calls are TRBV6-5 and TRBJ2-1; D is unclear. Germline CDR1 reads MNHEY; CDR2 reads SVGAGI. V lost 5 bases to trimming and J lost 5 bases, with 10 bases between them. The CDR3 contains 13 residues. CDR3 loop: CASSQRLNNEQFF. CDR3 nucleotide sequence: TGTGCCAGCAGTCAACGGCTGAACAATGAGCAGTTCTTC.

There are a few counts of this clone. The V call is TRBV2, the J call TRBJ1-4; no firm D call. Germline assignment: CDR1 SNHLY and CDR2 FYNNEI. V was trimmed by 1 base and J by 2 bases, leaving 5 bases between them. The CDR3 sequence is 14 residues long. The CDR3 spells CASSEGLTNEKLFF. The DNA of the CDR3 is TGTGCCAGCAGTGAAGGACTGACTAATGAAAAACTGTTTTTT.

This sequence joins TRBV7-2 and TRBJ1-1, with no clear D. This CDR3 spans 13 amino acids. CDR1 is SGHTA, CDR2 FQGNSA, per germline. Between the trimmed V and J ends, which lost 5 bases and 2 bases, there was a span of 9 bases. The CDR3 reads CASSRQRNTEAFF. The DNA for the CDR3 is TGTGCCAGCAGCCGACAAAGAAACACTGAAGCTTTCTTT.

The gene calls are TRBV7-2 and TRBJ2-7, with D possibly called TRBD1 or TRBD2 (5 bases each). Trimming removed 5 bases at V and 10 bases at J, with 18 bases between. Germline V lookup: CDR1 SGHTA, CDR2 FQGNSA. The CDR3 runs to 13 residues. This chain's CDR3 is CASSLARDPSQYF. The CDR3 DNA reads TGTGCCAGCAGCCTGGCCCGGGACCCCAGTCAGTACTTC.

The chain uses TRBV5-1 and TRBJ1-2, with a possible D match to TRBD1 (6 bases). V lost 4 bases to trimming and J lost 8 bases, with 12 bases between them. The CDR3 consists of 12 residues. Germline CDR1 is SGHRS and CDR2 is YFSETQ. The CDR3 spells CASSAETGGYTF. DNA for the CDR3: TGCGCCAGCAGCGCCGAGACAGGCGGCTACACCTTC. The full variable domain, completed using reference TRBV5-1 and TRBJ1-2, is KAGVTQTPRYLIKTRGQQVTLSCSPISGHRSVSWYQQTPGQGLQFLFEYFSETQRNKGNFPGRFSGRQFSNSRSEMNVSTLELGDSALYLCASSAETGGYTFGSGTRLTVV.

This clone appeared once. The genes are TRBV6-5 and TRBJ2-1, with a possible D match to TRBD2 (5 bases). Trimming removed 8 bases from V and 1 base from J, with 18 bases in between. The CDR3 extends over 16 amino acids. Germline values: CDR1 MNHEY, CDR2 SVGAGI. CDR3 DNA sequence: TGTGCCAGCCGTTCGGCGCGGGCCGGTTCCTACAATGAGCAGTTCTTC. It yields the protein CASRSARAGSYNEQFF.

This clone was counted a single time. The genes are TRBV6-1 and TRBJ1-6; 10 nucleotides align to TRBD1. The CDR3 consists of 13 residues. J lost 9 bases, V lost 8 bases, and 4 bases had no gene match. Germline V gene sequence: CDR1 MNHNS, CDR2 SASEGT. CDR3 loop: CASWDRGGSPLHF. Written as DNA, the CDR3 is TGTGCCAGCTGGGACAGGGGTGGTTCACCCCTCCACTTT.

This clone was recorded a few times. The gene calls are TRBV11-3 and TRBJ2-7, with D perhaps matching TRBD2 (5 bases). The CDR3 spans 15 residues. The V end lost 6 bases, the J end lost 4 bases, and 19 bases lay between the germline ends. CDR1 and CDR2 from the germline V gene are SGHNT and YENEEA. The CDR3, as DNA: TGTGCCAGCAGTCCGCGGGCAGAAAGTTCGTACGAGCAGTACTTC. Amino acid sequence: CASSPRAESSYEQYF.

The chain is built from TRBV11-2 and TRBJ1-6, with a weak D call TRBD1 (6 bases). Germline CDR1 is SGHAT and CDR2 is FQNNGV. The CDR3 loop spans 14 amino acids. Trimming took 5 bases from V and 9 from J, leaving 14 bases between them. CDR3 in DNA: TGTGCCAGCAGCCCGACCGGGGGCGCTTCACCCCTCCACTTT. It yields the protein CASSPTGGASPLHF. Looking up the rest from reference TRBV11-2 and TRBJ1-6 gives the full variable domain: EAGVAQSPRYKIIEKRQSVAFWCNPISGHATLYWYQQILGQGPKLLIQFQNNGVVDDSQLPKDRFSAERLKGVDSTLKIQPAKLEDSAVYLCASSPTGGASPLHFGNGTRLTVT.

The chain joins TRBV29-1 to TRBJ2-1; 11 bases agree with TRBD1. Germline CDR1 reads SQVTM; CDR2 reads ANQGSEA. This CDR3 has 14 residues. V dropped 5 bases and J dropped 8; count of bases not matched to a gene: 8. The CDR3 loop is CSVYGQGARDEQFF. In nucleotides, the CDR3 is TGCAGCGTTTATGGACAGGGGGCTCGGGATGAGCAGTTCTTC.

The DNA for the CDR3 is TGTGCCAGCTCGAAAGGACAGGGGATCTCTGGCTACACCTTC. Its translation is CASSKGQGISGYTF. The chain uses TRBV18 and TRBJ1-2; 9 nucleotides match TRBD1. Germline CDR1 and CDR2: KGHSH and LQKENI. The CDR3 extends over 14 amino acids. V lost 6 bases and J lost 7; bases outside the gene matches: 9.

The CDR3 DNA reads as TGCGCCAGCGGCGCGGGACAGGGACGGGAGACCCAGTACTTC. Amino acid sequence: CASGAGQGRETQYF. The chain links TRBV5-1 to TRBJ2-5, with 9 bases that match TRBD1. After removal of 7 bases from V and 5 bases from J, the junction contained 9 bases not matched to a gene. In germline, CDR1 is SGHRS, CDR2 YFSETQ. CDR3 length equals 14 residues.

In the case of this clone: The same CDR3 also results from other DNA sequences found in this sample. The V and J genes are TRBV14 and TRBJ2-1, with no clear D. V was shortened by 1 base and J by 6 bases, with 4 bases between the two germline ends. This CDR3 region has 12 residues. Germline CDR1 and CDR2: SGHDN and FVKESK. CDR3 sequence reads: CASSQAFNEQFF. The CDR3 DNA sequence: TGTGCCAGCAGCCAAGCGTTCAATGAGCAGTTCTTC.

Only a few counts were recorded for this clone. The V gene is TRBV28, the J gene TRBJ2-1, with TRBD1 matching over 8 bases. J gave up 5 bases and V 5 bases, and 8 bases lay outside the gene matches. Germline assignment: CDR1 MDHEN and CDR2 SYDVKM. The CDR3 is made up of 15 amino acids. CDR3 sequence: CASSGPGQANNEQFF. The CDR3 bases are TGTGCCAGCAGTGGACCGGGACAGGCTAACAATGAGCAGTTCTTC.

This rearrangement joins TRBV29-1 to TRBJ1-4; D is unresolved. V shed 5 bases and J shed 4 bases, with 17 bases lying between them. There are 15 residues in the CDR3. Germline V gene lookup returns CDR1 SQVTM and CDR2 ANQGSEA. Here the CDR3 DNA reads TGCAGCGTTTTGGCCACCTGGTCTTTTAATGAAAAACTGTTTTTT. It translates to CSVLATWSFNEKLFF.

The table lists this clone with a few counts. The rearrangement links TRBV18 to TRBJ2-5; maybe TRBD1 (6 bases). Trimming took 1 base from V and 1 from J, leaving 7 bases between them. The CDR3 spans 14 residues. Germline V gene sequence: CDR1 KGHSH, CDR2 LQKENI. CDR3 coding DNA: TGTGCCAGCTCACCACGGGACACCCAAGAGACCCAGTACTTC. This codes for CASSPRDTQETQYF.

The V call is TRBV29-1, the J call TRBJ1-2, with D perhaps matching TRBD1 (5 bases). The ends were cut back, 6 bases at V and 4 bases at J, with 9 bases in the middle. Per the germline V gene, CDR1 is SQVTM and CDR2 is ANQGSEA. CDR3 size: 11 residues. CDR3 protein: CSVGDFYGYTF. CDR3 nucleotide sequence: TGCAGCGTGGGGGATTTCTATGGCTACACCTTC.

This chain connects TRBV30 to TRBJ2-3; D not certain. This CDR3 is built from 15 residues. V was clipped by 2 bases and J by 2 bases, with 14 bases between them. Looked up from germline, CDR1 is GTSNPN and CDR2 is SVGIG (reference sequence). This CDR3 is CAWSFGRTSTDTQYF. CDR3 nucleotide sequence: TGTGCCTGGAGTTTCGGCAGGACGTCCACAGATACGCAGTATTTT. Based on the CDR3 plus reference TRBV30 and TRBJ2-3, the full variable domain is SQTIHQWPATLVQPVGSPLSLECTVEGTSNPNLYWYRQAAGRGLQLLFYSVGIGQISSEVPQNLSASRPQDRQFILSSKKLLLSDSGFYLCAWSFGRTSTDTQYFGPGTRLTVL.

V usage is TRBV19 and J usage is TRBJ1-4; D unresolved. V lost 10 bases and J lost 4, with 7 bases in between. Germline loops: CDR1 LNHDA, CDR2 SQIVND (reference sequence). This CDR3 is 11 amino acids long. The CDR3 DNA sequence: TGTGCCACCACAGATAATGAAAAACTGTTTTTT. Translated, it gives CATTDNEKLFF.

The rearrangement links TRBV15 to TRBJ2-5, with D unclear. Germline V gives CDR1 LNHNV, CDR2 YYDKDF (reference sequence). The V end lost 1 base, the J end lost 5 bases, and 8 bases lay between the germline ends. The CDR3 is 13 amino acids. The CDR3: CATSRGHTETQYF. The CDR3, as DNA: TGTGCCACCAGCAGAGGACATACGGAGACCCAGTACTTC.

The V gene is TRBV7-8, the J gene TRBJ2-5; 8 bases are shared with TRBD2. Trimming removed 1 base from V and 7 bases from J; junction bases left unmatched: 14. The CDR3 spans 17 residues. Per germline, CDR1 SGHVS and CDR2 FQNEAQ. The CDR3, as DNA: TGTGCCAGCAGCTTAGTTTCAGCGGGGGCCCTATGGGGGACCCAGTACTTC. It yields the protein CASSLVSAGALWGTQYF.

The CDR3 protein is CAFRDRVSYTEAFF. CDR3 in DNA: TGTGCCTTCCGGGACAGGGTATCCTACACTGAAGCTTTCTTT. V is TRBV30 and J is TRBJ1-1; TRBD1 agrees at 9 bases. Losses at the gene ends were 7 bases for V and 3 bases for J; bases not matched to a gene: 9. CDR3 size: 14 residues. CDR1 is GTSNPN and CDR2 is SVGIG in the germline V gene (reference sequence).

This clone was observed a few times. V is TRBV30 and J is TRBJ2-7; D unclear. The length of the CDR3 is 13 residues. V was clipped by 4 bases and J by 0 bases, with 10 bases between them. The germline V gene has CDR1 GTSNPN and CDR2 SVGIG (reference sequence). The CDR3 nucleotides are TGTGCCTGGAAGAAGAGGAGCTCCTACGAGCAGTACTTC. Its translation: CAWKKRSSYEQYF. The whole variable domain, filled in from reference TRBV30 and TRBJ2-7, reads SQTIHQWPATLVQPVGSPLSLECTVEGTSNPNLYWYRQAAGRGLQLLFYSVGIGQISSEVPQNLSASRPQDRQFILSSKKLLLSDSGFYLCAWKKRSSYEQYFGPGTRLTVT.

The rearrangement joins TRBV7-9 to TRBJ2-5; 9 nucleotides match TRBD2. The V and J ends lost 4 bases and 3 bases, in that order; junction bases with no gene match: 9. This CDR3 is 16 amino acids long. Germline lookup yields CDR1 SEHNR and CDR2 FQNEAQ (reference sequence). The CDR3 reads CASSSLRVAGEETQYF. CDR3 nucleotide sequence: TGTGCCAGCAGCTCCCTTAGGGTAGCGGGAGAAGAGACCCAGTACTTC.

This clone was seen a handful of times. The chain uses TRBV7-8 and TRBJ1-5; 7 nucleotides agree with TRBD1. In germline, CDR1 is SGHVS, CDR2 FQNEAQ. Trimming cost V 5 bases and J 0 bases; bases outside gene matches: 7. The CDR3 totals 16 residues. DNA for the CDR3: TGTGCCAGCAGCCCACTCGGGACAGCTAGCAATCAGCCCCAGCATTTT. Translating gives CASSPLGTASNQPQHF. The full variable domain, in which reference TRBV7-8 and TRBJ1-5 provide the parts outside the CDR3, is GAGVSQSPRYKVAKRGQDVALRCDPISGHVSLFWYQQALGQGPEFLTYFQNEAQLDKSGLPSDRFFAERPEGSVSTLKIQRTQQEDSAVYLCASSPLGTASNQPQHFGDGTRLSIL.

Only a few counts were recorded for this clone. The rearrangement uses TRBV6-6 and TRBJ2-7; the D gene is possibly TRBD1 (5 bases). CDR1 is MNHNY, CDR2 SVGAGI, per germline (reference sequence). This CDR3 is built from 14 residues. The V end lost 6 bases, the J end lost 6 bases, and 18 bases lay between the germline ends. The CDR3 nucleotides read TGTGCCAGCAGCCCTTACTCGGAGCAGGGCGAGCAGTACTTC. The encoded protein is CASSPYSEQGEQYF.

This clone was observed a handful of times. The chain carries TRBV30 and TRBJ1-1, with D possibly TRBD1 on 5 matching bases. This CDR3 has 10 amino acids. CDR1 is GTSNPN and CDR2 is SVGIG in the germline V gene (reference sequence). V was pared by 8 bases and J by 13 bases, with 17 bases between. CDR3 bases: TGTGCCGGCCGGGACGGGCGGGTTTTCTTT. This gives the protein CAGRDGRVFF. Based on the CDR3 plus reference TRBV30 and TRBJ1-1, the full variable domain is SQTIHQWPATLVQPVGSPLSLECTVEGTSNPNLYWYRQAAGRGLQLLFYSVGIGQISSEVPQNLSASRPQDRQFILSSKKLLLSDSGFYLCAGRDGRVFFGQGTRLTVV.

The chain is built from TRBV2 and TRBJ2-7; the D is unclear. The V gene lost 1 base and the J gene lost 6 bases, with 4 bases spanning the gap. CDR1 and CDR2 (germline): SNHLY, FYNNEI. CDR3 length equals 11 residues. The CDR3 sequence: CASSEVLEQYF. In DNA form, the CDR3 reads TGTGCCAGCAGTGAAGTTCTCGAGCAGTACTTC.